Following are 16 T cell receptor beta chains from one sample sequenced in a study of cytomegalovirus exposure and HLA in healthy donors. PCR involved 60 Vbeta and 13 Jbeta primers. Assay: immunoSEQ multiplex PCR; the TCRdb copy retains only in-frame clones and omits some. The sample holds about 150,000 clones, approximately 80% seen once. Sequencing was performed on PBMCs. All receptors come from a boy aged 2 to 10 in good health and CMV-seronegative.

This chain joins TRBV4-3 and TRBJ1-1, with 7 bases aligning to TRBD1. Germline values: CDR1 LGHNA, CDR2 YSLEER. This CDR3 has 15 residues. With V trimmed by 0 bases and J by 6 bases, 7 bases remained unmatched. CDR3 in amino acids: CASSQDLDRDPEAFF. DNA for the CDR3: TGCGCCAGCAGCCAAGATCTAGACAGGGACCCTGAAGCTTTCTTT.

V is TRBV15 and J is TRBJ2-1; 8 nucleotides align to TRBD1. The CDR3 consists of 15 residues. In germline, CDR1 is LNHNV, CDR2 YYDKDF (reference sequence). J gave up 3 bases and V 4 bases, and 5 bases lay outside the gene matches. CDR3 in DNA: TGTGCCACCAGCAACGGGGACAGGATCTACAATGAGCAGTTCTTC. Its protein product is CATSNGDRIYNEQFF.

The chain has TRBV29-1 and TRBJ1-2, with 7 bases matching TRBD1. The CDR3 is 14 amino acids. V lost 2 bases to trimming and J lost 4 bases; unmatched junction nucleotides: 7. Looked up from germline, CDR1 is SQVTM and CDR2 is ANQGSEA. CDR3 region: CSVERQGVGYGYTF. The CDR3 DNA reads TGCAGCGTTGAAAGGCAGGGGGTAGGCTATGGCTACACCTTC.

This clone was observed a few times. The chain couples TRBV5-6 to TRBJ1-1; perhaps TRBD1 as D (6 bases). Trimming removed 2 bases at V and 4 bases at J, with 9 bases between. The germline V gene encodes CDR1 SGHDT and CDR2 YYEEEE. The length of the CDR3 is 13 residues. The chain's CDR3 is CASSFTGITEAFF. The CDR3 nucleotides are TGTGCCAGCAGCTTTACAGGGATCACTGAAGCTTTCTTT.

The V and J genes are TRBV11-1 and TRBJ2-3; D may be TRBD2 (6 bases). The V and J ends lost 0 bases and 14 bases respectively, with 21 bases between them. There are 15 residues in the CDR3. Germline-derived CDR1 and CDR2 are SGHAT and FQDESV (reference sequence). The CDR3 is CASSLASSDPIPTYF. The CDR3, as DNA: TGTGCCAGCAGCTTAGCCTCTAGCGACCCTATCCCGACGTATTTT.

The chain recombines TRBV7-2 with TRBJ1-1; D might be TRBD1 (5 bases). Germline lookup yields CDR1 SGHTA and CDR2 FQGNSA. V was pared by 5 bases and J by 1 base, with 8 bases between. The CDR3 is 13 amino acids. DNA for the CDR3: TGTGCCAGCAGCATCCAGGGGAACACTGAAGCTTTCTTT. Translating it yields CASSIQGNTEAFF.

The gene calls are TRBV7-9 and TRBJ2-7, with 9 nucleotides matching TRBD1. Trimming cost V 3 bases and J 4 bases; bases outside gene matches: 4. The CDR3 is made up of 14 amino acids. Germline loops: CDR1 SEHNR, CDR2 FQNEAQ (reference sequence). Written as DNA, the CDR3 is TGTGCCAGCAGCTTCCCGGGACAGGGTTACGAGCAGTACTTC. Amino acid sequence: CASSFPGQGYEQYF.

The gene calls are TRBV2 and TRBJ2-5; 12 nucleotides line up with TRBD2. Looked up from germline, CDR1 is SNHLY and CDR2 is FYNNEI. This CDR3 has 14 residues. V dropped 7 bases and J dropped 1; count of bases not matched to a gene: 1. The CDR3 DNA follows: TGTGCCAGCAAACTAGCGGGAGGCCAAGAGACCCAGTACTTC. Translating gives CASKLAGGQETQYF.

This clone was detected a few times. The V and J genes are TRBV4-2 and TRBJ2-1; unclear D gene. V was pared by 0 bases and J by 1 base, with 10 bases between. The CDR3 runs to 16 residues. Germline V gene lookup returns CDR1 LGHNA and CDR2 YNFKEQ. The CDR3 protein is CASSQEHAASYNEQFF. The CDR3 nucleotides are TGTGCCAGCAGCCAAGAACACGCGGCGTCCTACAATGAGCAGTTCTTC.

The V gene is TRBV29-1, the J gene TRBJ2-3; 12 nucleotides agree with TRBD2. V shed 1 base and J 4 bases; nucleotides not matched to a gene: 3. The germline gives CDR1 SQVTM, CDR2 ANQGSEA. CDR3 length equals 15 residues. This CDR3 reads CSVEGLAGEADTQYF. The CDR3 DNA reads TGCAGCGTTGAAGGACTAGCGGGGGAGGCAGATACGCAGTATTTT.

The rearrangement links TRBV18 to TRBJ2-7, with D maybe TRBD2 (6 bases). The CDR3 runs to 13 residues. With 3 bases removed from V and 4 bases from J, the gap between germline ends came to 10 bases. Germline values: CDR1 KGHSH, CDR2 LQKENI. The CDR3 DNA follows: TGTGCCAGCTCACCGGGACTGCAGTACGAGCAGTACGTC. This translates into CASSPGLQYEQYV.

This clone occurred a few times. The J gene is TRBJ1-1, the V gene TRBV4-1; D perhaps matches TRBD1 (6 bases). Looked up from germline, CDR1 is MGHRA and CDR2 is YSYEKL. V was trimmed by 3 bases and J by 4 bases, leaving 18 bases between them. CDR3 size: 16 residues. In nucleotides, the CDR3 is TGCGCCAGCAGCCAGACTCCCCAGGGGTCCACCACTGAAGCTTTCTTT. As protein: CASSQTPQGSTTEAFF.

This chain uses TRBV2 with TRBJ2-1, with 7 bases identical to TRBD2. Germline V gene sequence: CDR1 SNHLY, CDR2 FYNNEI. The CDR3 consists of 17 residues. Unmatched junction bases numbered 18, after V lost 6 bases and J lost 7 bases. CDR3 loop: CASRERRLGGGKNEQFF. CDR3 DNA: TGTGCCAGCAGGGAAAGACGACTTGGGGGGGGTAAGAATGAGCAGTTCTTC.

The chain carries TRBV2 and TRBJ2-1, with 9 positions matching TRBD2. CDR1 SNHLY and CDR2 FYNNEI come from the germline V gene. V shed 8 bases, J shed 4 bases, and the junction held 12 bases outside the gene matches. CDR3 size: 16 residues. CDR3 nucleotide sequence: TGTGCCAGCGGGGCCTCAGTAGCGGGAGTTTACAATGAGCAGTTCTTC. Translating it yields CASGASVAGVYNEQFF. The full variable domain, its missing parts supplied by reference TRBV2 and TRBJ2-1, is EPEVTQTPSHQVTQMGQEVILRCVPISNHLYFYWYRQILGQKVEFLVSFYNNEISEKSEIFDDQFSVERPDGSNFTLKIRSTKLEDSAMYFCASGASVAGVYNEQFFGPGTRLTVL.

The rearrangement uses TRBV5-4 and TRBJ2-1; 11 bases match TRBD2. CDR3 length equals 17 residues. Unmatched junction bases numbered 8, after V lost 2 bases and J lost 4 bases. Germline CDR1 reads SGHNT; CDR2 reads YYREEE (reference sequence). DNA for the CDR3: TGTGCCAGCAGCTTTAGCGGGAGGGGACCACGGTACAATGAGCAGTTCTTC. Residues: CASSFSGRGPRYNEQFF.

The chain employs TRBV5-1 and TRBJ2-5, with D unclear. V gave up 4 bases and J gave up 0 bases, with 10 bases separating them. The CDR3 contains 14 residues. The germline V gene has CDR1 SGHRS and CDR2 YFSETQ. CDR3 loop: CASSPDWYQETQYF. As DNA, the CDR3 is TGCGCCAGCAGCCCAGACTGGTACCAAGAGACCCAGTACTTC.